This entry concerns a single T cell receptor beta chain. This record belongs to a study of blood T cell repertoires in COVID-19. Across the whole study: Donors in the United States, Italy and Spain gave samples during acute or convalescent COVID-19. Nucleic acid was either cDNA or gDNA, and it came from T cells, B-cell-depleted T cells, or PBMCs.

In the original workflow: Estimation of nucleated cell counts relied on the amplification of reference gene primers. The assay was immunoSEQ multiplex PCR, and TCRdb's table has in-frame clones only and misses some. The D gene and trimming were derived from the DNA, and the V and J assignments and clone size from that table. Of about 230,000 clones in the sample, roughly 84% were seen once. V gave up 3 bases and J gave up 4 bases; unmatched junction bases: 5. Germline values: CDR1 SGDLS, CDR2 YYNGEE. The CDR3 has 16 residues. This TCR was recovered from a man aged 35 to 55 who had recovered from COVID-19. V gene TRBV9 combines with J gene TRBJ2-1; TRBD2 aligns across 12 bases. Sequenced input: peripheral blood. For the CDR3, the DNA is TGTGCCAGCAGCGCGGCACTAGCGGGAGGTTACAATGAGCAGTTCTTC. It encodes CASSAALAGGYNEQFF.